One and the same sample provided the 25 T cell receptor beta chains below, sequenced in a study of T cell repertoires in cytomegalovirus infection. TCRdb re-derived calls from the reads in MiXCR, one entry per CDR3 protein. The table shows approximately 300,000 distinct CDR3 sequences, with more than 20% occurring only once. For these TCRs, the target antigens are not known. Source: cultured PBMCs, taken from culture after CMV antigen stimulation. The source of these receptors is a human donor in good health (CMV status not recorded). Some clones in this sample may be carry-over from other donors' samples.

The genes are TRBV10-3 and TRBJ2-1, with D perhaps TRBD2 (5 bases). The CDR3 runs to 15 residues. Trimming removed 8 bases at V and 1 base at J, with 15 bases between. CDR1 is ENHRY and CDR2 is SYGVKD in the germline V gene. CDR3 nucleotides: TGTGCCATCGGAACTAGTACGGGATCCTACAATGAGCAGTTCTTC. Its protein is CAIGTSTGSYNEQFF.

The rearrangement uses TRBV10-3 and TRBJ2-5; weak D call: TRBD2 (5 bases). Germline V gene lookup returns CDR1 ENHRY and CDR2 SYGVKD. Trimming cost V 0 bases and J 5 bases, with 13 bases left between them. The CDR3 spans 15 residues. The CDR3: CAISESVRTSETQYF. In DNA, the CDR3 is TGTGCCATCAGTGAGTCGGTCAGGACTTCTGAGACCCAGTACTTC.

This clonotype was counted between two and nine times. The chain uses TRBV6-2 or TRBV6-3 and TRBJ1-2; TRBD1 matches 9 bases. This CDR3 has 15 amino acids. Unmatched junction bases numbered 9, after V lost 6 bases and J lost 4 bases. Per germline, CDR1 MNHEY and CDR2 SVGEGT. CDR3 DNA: TGTGCCAGCAGCTTACCGGGACAGGGCCTCTATGGCTACACCTTC. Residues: CASSLPGQGLYGYTF.

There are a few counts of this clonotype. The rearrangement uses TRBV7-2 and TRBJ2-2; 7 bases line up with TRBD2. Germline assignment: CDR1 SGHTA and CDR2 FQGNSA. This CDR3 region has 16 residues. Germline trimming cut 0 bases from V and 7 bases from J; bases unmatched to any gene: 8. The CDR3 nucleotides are TGTGCCAGCAGCTTAGCGGGAGGGCCTCTGGGCGGGGAGCTGTTTTTT. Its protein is CASSLAGGPLGGELFF. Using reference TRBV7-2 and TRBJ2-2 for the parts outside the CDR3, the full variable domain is GAGVSQSPSNKVTEKGKDVELRCDPISGHTALYWYRQSLGQGLEFLIYFQGNSAPDKSGLPSDRFSAERTGGSVSTLTIQRTQQEDSAVYLCASSLAGGPLGGELFFGEGSRLTVL.

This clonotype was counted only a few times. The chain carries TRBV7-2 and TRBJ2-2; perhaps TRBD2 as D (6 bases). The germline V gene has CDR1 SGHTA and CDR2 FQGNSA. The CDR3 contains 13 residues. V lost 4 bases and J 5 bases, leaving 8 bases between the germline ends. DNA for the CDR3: TGTGCCAGCAGCTGGGAGGCGACCGGGGAGCTGTTTTTT. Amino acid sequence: CASSWEATGELFF.

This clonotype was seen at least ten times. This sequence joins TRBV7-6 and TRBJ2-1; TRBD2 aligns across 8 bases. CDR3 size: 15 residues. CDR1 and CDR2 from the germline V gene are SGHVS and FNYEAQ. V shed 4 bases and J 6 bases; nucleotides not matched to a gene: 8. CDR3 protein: CASSSSGTSINEQFF. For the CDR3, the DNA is TGTGCCAGCAGCTCTTCCGGGACTAGTATCAATGAGCAGTTCTTC. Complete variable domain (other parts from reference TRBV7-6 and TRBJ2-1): GAGVSQSPRYKVTKRGQDVALRCDPISGHVSLYWYRQALGQGPEFLTYFNYEAQQDKSGLPNDRFSAERPEGSISTLTIQRTEQRDSAMYRCASSSSGTSINEQFFGPGTRLTVL.

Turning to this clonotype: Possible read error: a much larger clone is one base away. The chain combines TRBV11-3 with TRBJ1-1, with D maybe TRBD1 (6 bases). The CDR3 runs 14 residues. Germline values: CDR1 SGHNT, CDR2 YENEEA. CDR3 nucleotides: TGTGCCAGCAGCCCGGGACACATGAACACTGAAGCTCTCTTT. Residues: CASSPGHMNTEALF. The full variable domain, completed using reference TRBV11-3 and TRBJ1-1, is EAGVVQSPRYKIIEKKQPVAFWCNPISGHNTLYWYLQNLGQGPELLIRYENEEAVDDSQLPKDRFSAERLKGVDSTLKIQPAELGDSAVYLCASSPGHMNTEALFGQGTRLTVV.

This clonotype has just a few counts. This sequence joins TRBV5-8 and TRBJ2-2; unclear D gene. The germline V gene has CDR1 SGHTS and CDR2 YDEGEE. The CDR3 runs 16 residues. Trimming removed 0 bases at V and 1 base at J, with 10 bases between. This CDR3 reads CASSLGQVVNTGELFF. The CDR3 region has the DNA TGTGCCAGCAGCTTGGGGCAGGTAGTGAACACCGGGGAGCTGTTTTTT.

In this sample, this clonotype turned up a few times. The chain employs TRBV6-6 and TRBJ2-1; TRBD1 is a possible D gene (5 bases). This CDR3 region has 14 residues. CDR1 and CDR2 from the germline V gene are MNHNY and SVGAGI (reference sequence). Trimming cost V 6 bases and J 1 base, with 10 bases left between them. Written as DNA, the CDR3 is TGTGCCAGCAGAAACAGGAATTCCTACAATGAGCAGTTCTTC. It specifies CASRNRNSYNEQFF.

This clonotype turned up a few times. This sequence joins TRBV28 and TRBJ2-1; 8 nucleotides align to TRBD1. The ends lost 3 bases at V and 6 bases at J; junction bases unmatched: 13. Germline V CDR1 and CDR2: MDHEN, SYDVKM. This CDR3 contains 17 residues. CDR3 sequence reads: CASSFPHGTGISNEQFF. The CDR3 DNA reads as TGTGCCAGCAGTTTCCCCCACGGGACAGGTATTAGCAATGAGCAGTTCTTC.

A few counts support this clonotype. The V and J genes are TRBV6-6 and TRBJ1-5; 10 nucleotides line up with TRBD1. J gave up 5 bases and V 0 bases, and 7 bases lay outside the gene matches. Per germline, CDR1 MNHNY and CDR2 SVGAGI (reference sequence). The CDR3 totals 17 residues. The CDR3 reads CASSYSPGQGFYQPQHF. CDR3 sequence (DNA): TGTGCCAGCAGTTACTCCCCGGGACAGGGGTTTTATCAGCCCCAGCATTTT.

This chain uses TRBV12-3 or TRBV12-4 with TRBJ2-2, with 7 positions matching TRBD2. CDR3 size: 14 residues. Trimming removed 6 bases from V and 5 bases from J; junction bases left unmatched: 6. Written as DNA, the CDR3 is TGTGCCAGCAGGACGATAGCGGGTACCGGGGAGCTGTTTTTT. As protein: CASRTIAGTGELFF.

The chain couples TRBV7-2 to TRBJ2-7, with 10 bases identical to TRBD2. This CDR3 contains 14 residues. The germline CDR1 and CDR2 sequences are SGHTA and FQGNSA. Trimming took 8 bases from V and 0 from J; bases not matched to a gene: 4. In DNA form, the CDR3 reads TGTGCCAGCCATGCTAGCGGGAGCTCCTACGAGCAGTACTTC. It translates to CASHASGSSYEQYF.

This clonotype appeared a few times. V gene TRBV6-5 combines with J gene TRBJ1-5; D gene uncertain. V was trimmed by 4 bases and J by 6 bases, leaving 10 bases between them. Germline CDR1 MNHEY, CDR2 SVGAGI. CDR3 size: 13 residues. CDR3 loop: CASSFGMGQPQHF. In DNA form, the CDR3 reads TGTGCCAGCAGTTTTGGAATGGGTCAGCCCCAGCATTTT.

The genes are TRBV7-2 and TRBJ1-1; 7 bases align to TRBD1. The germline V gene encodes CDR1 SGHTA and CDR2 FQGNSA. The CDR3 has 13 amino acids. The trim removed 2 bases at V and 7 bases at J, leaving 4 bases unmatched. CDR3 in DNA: TGTGCCAGCAGCTTACGCAGGGGGAATGAAGCTTTCTTT. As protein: CASSLRRGNEAFF.

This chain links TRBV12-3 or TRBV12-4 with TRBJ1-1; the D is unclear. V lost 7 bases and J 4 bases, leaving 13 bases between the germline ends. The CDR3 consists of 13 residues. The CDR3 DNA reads TGTGCCAGCACCTCTAGACTGAGCACTGAAGCTTTCTTT. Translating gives CASTSRLSTEAFF.

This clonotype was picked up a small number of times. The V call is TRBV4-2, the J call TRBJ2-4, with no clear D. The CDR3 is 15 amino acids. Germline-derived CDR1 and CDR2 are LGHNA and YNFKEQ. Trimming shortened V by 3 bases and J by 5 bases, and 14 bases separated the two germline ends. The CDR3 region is CASSQAPFHQNIQYF. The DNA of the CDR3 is TGTGCCAGCAGCCAGGCCCCATTTCACCAAAACATTCAGTACTTC.

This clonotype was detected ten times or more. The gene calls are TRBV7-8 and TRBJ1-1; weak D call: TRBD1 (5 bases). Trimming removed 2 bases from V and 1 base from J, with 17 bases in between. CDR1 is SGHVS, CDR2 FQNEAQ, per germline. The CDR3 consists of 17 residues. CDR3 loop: CASSLSRVVARNTEAFF. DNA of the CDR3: TGTGCCAGCAGCTTATCCAGGGTTGTTGCAAGGAACACTGAAGCTTTCTTT.

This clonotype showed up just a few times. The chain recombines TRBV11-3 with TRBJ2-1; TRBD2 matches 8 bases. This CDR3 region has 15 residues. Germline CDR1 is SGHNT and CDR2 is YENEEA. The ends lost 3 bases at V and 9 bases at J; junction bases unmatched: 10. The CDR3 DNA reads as TGTGCCAGCAGCTTGGATATCGGGGGGGGCGGTGAGCAGTTCTTC. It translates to CASSLDIGGGGEQFF.

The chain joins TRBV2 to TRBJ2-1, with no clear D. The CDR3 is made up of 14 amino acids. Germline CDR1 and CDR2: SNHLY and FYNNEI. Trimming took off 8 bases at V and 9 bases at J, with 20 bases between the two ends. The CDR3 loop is CASEDVLLDGEQFF. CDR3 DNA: TGTGCCAGCGAGGATGTACTGTTGGATGGTGAGCAGTTCTTC.

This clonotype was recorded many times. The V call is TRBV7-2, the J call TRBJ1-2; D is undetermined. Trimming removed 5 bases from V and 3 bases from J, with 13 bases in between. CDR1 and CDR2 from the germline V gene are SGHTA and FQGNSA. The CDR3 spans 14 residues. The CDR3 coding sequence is TGTGCCAGCAGCCTCCTAGGCGCGGACTATGGCTACACCTTC. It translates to CASSLLGADYGYTF. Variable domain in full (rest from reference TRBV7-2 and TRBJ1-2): GAGVSQSPSNKVTEKGKDVELRCDPISGHTALYWYRQSLGQGLEFLIYFQGNSAPDKSGLPSDRFSAERTGGSVSTLTIQRTQQEDSAVYLCASSLLGADYGYTFGSGTRLTVV.

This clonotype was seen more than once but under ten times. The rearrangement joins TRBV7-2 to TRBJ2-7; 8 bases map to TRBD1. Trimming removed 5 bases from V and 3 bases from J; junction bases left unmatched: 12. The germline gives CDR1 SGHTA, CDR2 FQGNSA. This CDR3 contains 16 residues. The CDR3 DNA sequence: TGTGCCAGCAGCCAACCGACAGGGGAGCGACTCTACGAGCAGTACTTC. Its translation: CASSQPTGERLYEQYF. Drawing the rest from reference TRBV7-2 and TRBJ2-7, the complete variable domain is GAGVSQSPSNKVTEKGKDVELRCDPISGHTALYWYRQSLGQGLEFLIYFQGNSAPDKSGLPSDRFSAERTGGSVSTLTIQRTQQEDSAVYLCASSQPTGERLYEQYFGPGTRLTVT.

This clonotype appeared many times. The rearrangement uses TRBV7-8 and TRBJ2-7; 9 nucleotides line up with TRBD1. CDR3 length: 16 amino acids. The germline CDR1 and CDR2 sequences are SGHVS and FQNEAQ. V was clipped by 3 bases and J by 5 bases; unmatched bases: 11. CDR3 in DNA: TGTGCCAGCAGCTTTAGACCGGGACAGGGAAACCACGAGCAGTACTTC. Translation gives CASSFRPGQGNHEQYF.

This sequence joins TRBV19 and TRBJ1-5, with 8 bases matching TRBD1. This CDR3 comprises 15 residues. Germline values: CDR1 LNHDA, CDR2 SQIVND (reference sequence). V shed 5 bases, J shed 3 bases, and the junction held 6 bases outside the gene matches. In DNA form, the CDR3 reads TGTGCCAGTAGTCCTGAGACAGGGGACAATCAGCCCCAGCATTTT. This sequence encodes CASSPETGDNQPQHF.

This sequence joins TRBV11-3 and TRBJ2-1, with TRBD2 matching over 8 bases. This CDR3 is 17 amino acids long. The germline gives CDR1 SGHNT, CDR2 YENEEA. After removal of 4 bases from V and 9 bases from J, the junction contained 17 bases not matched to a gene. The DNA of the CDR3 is TGTGCCAGCAGCTCCTGGATGGGTCTAGCGGGCGGCAGTGAGCAGTTCTTC. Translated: CASSSWMGLAGGSEQFF.